Following are 20 T cell receptor beta chains from one sample sequenced in a study of T cell repertoires in cytomegalovirus infection. TCRdb re-derived calls from the reads in MiXCR, one entry per CDR3 protein. Of 600,000 to 800,000 distinct CDR3 sequences in the sample, 24% were seen once. The sequenced sample consisted of CD8+ T cells from PBMCs. These receptors originate from a human donor in good health (CMV status not recorded). Some clones in this sample may be carry-over from other donors' samples.

This chain uses TRBV7-9 with TRBJ2-5; perhaps TRBD1 as D (6 bases). Germline V gene data show CDR1 as SEHNR and CDR2 as FQNEAQ (reference sequence). The V end was cut by 4 bases, the J end by 5 bases, with 17 bases between. This CDR3 has 15 residues. The CDR3 sequence: CASSSLTTGNETQYF. The CDR3 nucleotides are TGTGCCAGCAGCTCCCTTACTACAGGGAACGAGACCCAGTACTTC. Based on the CDR3 plus reference TRBV7-9 and TRBJ2-5, the full variable domain is DTGVSQNPRHKITKRGQNVTFRCDPISEHNRLYWYRQTLGQGPEFLTYFQNEAQLEKSRLLSDRFSAERPKGSFSTLEIQRTEQGDSAMYLCASSSLTTGNETQYFGPGTRLLVL.

There are many counts of this clonotype. The gene calls are TRBV7-9 and TRBJ2-1, with 7 bases that match TRBD1. CDR1 is SEHNR, CDR2 FQNEAQ, per germline (reference sequence). J gave up 3 bases and V 5 bases, and 10 bases lay outside the gene matches. The CDR3 sequence is 16 residues long. This CDR3 reads CASSPPTGLDYNEQFF. CDR3 DNA: TGTGCCAGCAGCCCCCCGACAGGGTTGGACTACAATGAGCAGTTCTTC.

This clonotype was observed a few times. The chain uses TRBV28 and TRBJ2-3, with 7 bases fitting TRBD1. V shed 5 bases and J 0 bases; nucleotides not matched to a gene: 8. Looked up from germline, CDR1 is MDHEN and CDR2 is SYDVKM. The CDR3 consists of 16 residues. The CDR3, as DNA: TGTGCCAGCAGTCTCGGGACAGTGACTAGCACAGATACGCAGTATTTT. This gives the protein CASSLGTVTSTDTQYF.

A few counts support this clonotype. V usage is TRBV20-1 and J usage is TRBJ2-6; TRBD2 might be the D (6 bases). CDR1 and CDR2 (germline): DFQATT, SNEGSKA (reference sequence). The CDR3 spans 16 residues. Trimming took 5 bases from V and 0 from J, leaving 14 bases between them. The DNA of the CDR3 is TGCAGTGCTGAGAACCGGGACTCCTCTGGGGCCAACGTCCTGACTTTC. It specifies CSAENRDSSGANVLTF.

In the case of this clonotype: The junction departs from germline at one end; a sequencing error may be responsible. The rearrangement joins TRBV20-1 to TRBJ1-1; D is undetermined. Germline V gene lookup returns CDR1 DFQATT and CDR2 SNEGSKA (reference sequence). The CDR3 has 9 residues. This CDR3 reads CSAETTWRF. CDR3 nucleotide sequence: TGCAGTGCTGAAACGACGTGGCGGTTT.

To note about this clonotype: A much larger clone lies a single base off, so this may be a read error. The CDR3 loop reads CASSFPGLVWGNEQFF. The CDR3 DNA reads as TGTGCCAGCAGTTTTCCGGGACTAGTGTGGGGGAATGAGCAGTTCTTC. The V call is TRBV12-3 or TRBV12-4, the J call TRBJ2-1, with 8 bases identical to TRBD2. The CDR3 is 16 residues long. The trim removed 3 bases at V and 7 bases at J, leaving 11 bases unmatched.

There are a few counts of this clonotype. A much more abundant neighbour one base away suggests this may be a read error. The V gene is TRBV7-3, the J gene TRBJ2-1; the D is unclear. There are 16 residues in the CDR3. Germline-derived CDR1 and CDR2 are SGHTA and FQGTGA. V shed 1 base and J shed 3 bases, with 13 bases lying between them. The DNA of the CDR3 is TGTGCCAGCAGCTTAAGGGTCCTAGTGGGCTACAATGAGCAGTTCTTC. This gives the protein CASSLRVLVGYNEQFF.

The V gene is TRBV6-1, the J gene TRBJ2-7; D is unclear. Trimming removed 4 bases at V and 6 bases at J, with 22 bases between. CDR3 length: 16 residues. The germline gives CDR1 MNHNS, CDR2 SASEGT. The CDR3 bases are TGTGCCAGCAGTGGACCGGGTCTCACGAGAGTTAGCGAGCAGTACGTC. Translating gives CASSGPGLTRVSEQYV.

This clonotype was recorded at least ten times. The gene calls are TRBV7-8 and TRBJ2-2; 11 bases line up with TRBD1. There are 20 residues in the CDR3. Germline loops: CDR1 SGHVS, CDR2 FQNEAQ. J lost 6 bases, V lost 0 bases, and 15 bases had no gene match. CDR3 amino acids: CASSLALYPGTGGRSGELFF. In DNA, the CDR3 is TGTGCCAGCAGCTTAGCTCTTTACCCCGGGACAGGGGGTCGATCCGGGGAGCTGTTTTTT.

The rearrangement uses TRBV7-9 and TRBJ1-5; TRBD1 is a possible D gene (5 bases). Germline V CDR1 and CDR2: SEHNR, FQNEAQ (reference sequence). Trimming removed 5 bases at V and 6 bases at J, with 8 bases between. This CDR3 spans 12 amino acids. This chain's CDR3 is CASSGTRQPQHF. The DNA for the CDR3 is TGTGCCAGCAGCGGGACGCGTCAGCCCCAGCATTTT.

There are a few counts of this clonotype. This chain links TRBV28 with TRBJ2-5; 7 bases map to TRBD1. Per the germline V gene, CDR1 is MDHEN and CDR2 is SYDVKM. Trimming at V came to 6 bases and at J to 4 bases, leaving 17 bases not matched to a gene. CDR3 length: 17 amino acids. CDR3 coding DNA: TGTGCCAGCAGCCTTGCACCGGGACAGCGGACCGGAGAGACCCAGTACTTC. Its translation is CASSLAPGQRTGETQYF. The variable domain in full, completed from reference TRBV28 and TRBJ2-5, reads DVKVTQSSRYLVKRTGEKVFLECVQDMDHENMFWYRQDPGLGLRLIYFSYDVKMKEKGDIPEGYSVSREKKERFSLILESASTNQTSMYLCASSLAPGQRTGETQYFGPGTRLLVL.

CDR3: CASRTPGPNEKLFF. Written as DNA, the CDR3 is TGTGCCAGCAGAACTCCGGGTCCTAATGAAAAACTGTTTTTT. The chain links TRBV2 to TRBJ1-4; D is ambiguous. V lost 6 bases and J 3 bases, leaving 11 bases between the germline ends. CDR3 length: 14 amino acids. CDR1 SNHLY and CDR2 FYNNEI come from the germline V gene.

Ten or more counts support this clonotype. The genes are TRBV28 and TRBJ2-7, with TRBD1 as a possible D gene (5 bases). The V gene's germline CDR1 is MDHEN and CDR2 SYDVKM. The CDR3 length is 14 residues. Between the trimmed V and J ends, which lost 6 bases and 0 bases, there was a span of 12 bases. Here the CDR3 reads CASSTLQGSYEQYV. The CDR3, as DNA: TGTGCCAGCAGCACCCTCCAGGGCTCCTACGAGCAGTACGTC.

This clonotype was seen a handful of times. CDR3 nucleotide sequence: TGTGCCAGCAGTCCCAGACCTCGAAATGAGCAGTTCTTC. It specifies CASSPRPRNEQFF. The J gene is TRBJ2-1, the V gene TRBV6-2 or TRBV6-3; D is unclear. Germline CDR1 reads MNHEY; CDR2 reads SVGEGT. The CDR3 runs 13 residues. Trimming removed 5 bases at V and 7 bases at J, with 12 bases between.

A remark on this clonotype: Sequence at one end of the junction differs from germline and may be a read error. The chain recombines TRBV7-6 with TRBJ2-2; TRBD1 aligns across 9 bases. CDR1 SGHVS and CDR2 FNYEAQ come from the germline V gene. The CDR3 contains 15 residues. CDR3 loop: CASRSTGGSTGELFF. CDR3 bases: TGTGCTAGCAGATCGACAGGGGGAAGCACCGGGGAGCTGTTTTTT.

This clonotype was observed a few times. The gene calls are TRBV28 and TRBJ2-1; the D gene is possibly TRBD1 (6 bases). V shed 8 bases and J shed 3 bases, with 17 bases lying between them. Looked up from germline, CDR1 is MDHEN and CDR2 is SYDVKM. The CDR3 contains 15 residues. CDR3 protein: CASYGRAGVYNEQFF. The CDR3 nucleotides are TGTGCCAGCTATGGCAGGGCAGGGGTCTACAATGAGCAGTTCTTC. Drawing the rest from reference TRBV28 and TRBJ2-1, the complete variable domain is DVKVTQSSRYLVKRTGEKVFLECVQDMDHENMFWYRQDPGLGLRLIYFSYDVKMKEKGDIPEGYSVSREKKERFSLILESASTNQTSMYLCASYGRAGVYNEQFFGPGTRLTVL.

The table lists this clonotype with a few counts. This chain links TRBV7-6 with TRBJ2-7, with D possibly matching TRBD2 (5 bases). V lost 5 bases and J lost 2, with 7 bases in between. CDR1 and CDR2 from the germline V gene are SGHVS and FNYEAQ. CDR3 length: 12 residues. The CDR3 DNA reads as TGTGCCAGCAGCCCCGGGACCTACGAGCAGTACGTC. Its protein product is CASSPGTYEQYV.

The gene calls are TRBV2 and TRBJ2-2, with D possibly TRBD1 on 6 matching bases. The CDR3 consists of 13 residues. V was shortened by 7 bases and J by 5 bases, with 11 bases between the two germline ends. Germline lookup yields CDR1 SNHLY and CDR2 FYNNEI. CDR3 sequence (DNA): TGTGCCAGCATAGGGGGTAGTACCGGGGAGCTGTTTTTT. This codes for CASIGGSTGELFF. Combining the CDR3 with reference TRBV2 and TRBJ2-2 gives the whole variable domain EPEVTQTPSHQVTQMGQEVILRCVPISNHLYFYWYRQILGQKVEFLVSFYNNEISEKSEIFDDQFSVERPDGSNFTLKIRSTKLEDSAMYFCASIGGSTGELFFGEGSRLTVL.

This clonotype was seen only a few times. The chain is built from TRBV6-2 or TRBV6-3 and TRBJ1-5; D gene uncertain. V lost 8 bases and J 3 bases, leaving 14 bases between the germline ends. Germline CDR1 is MNHEY and CDR2 is SVGEGT. The CDR3 loop spans 14 amino acids. The CDR3 nucleotides read TGTGCCAGCGCTACCGAAGCCCTCAATCAGCCCCAGCATTTT. Protein: CASATEALNQPQHF.

This clonotype was seen a single time. The V call is TRBV29-1, the J call TRBJ1-1; 9 bases line up with TRBD1. Trimming at V came to 5 bases and at J to 8 bases, leaving 12 bases not matched to a gene. CDR3 length: 14 residues. The V gene's germline CDR1 is SQVTM and CDR2 ANQGSEA. CDR3 in amino acids: CSVPWTGVPWEAFF. In DNA form, the CDR3 reads TGCAGCGTTCCATGGACAGGGGTGCCCTGGGAAGCTTTCTTT.